These T cell receptor beta chains were read from a single sample in a study of vaccination effects on CD4 cells after COVID-19. Some clones are missing from TCRdb's copy, which holds only in-frame ones; the method was immunoSEQ multiplex PCR. Of about 63,000 clones detected, less than 80% appear once; the ten largest clones hold about 3.7%. No antigen is known for these receptors. The sample consisted of CD4+ T cells from PBMCs cultured with HCoV-OC43 spike peptides, taken before COVID-19 vaccination. Every receptor here comes from a human donor who received a COVID-19 vaccine. The CDR3 runs from the conserved cysteine through the conserved F or W.

v_gene	CDR3aa
TRBV30	CAWSLPYQGQPQHF
TRBV27	CASSLRRGWEKLFF
TRBV9	CASSVLPVDTQYF
TRBV15	CATSRDRGSAEAFF
TRBV3-1/TRBV3-2	CASSPQTGFSANVLTF
TRBV18	CASSPGLEDTQYF
TRBV5-8	CASPSALGYTDTQYF
TRBV6-2/TRBV6-3	CASSYSPYRGNTEAFF
TRBV5-1	CASSLAFEVQETQYF
TRBV28	CASSLTGKNEKLFF
TRBV7-2	CASSLGGTGAGEGNQPQHF
TRBV29-1	CSVQRGTGDTQYF
TRBV7-3	CASSLVFPGGLTTGELFF
TRBV23-1	CASIPPWGNTGELFF
TRBV28	CASSLRSDTLANYGYTF
TRBV5-4	CASSAGSLSKETQYF
TRBV5-1	CASSLESDGYTF
TRBV5-1	CASSTGDRGTGELFF
TRBV4-3	CASSLQLADTQYF
TRBV5-4	CASSLSGVTDTQYF
TRBV12-1	CASSSAKGLILAKNIQYF
TRBV10-3	CASARVAETQYF
TRBV20-1	CSASRYRGTEAFF
TRBV10-2	CASSEDRTGSYGYTF
TRBV6-5	CASRTGTGGIYGYTF
TRBV11-2	CASSLSVSGNTIYF
TRBV10-2	CASSESPGNTEAFF
TRBV6-6	CASSSGTGVSPLHF
TRBV2	CASSEVWGGTGELFF
TRBV12-5	CASGAPGPLYGYTF
TRBV7-8	CASSLVVDVQYF
TRBV7-2	CASSSYRGGDTGELFF
TRBV7-9	CASSSTVNTEAFF
TRBV7-3	CASSLDGGANVLTF
TRBV30	CAWQFRDRVTDTQYF
TRBV2	CASSVPSGANVLTF
TRBV9	CASGPRNTEAFF
TRBV14	CASSQSLQETQYF
TRBV18	CASSPPTGTNTGELFF
TRBV24-1	CATSAGPSNQPQHF
TRBV11-3	CASSLFTVVVSGPQHF
TRBV25-1	CASIRQGAVETQYF
TRBV9	CASSGQGADTQYF